Shown below are 15 T cell receptor beta chains from a single sample sequenced in a study of T-cell reconstitution after alpha-beta-depleted transplantation in children listed by TCRdb under 2016. Receptors were amplified or captured by PCR. TCRdb lists the instrument as Illumina HiSeq 2500. TCR library preparation used molecular barcoding, with unique molecular identifiers applied to normalize quantification of the TCRbeta repertoire. TCRdb trimmed the raw reads at Q25, called clones with MiXCR and kept productive beta chains. Each CDR3 protein appears once, grouped with its most common genes and DNA. This sample lists about 870,000 distinct CDR3 sequences; roughly 15% were detected once. Together, the top ten hold around 5.3% of the sample. This specimen's treatment or condition label, interpreted: allogeneic hematopoietic cell transplantation with graft depleted of TCRalphabeta T cells and CD19 B cells.

This sample comprised PBMCs, mostly from graft donor cells, obtained 360 days after TCRalphabeta/CD19-depleted stem cell transplant. These receptors came from a male patient under 18 who had a stem cell transplant for acute lymphoblastic leukemia, so the T cells may come from the graft donor.

The chain couples TRBV6-1 to TRBJ1-2; 8 nucleotides align to TRBD1. Germline CDR1 MNHNS, CDR2 SASEGT. V lost 6 bases and J lost 7; bases outside the gene matches: 19. CDR3 length: 17 residues. The CDR3 DNA reads as TGTGCCAGCAGCGCTCTCGGACAGGGCTACGATTATTCTGGCTACACCTTC. It codes for CASSALGQGYDYSGYTF.

This clonotype was counted ten times or more. The V gene is TRBV5-5, the J gene TRBJ1-6; D is ambiguous. Germline-derived CDR1 and CDR2 are SGHKS and YYEKEE (reference sequence). V was clipped by 1 base and J by 6 bases, with 2 bases between them. CDR3 length: 12 residues. The CDR3 DNA follows: TGTGCCAGCAGCTTGTTTAATTCACCCCTCCACTTT. Translation: CASSLFNSPLHF.

This clonotype was recorded a few times. The chain uses TRBV7-9 and TRBJ2-7; D gene ambiguous. The CDR3 sequence is 13 residues long. V was trimmed by 5 bases and J by 4 bases, leaving 12 bases between them. The germline V gene has CDR1 SEHNR and CDR2 FQNEAQ (reference sequence). The CDR3 loop is CASSPPLGYEQYF. The CDR3 nucleotides read TGTGCCAGCAGCCCCCCGTTAGGGTACGAGCAGTACTTC.

This clonotype turned up a few times. The chain links TRBV29-1 to TRBJ2-3, with D tentatively TRBD2 (7 bases). Trimming stripped 3 bases from V and 2 bases from J, with 18 bases between. Germline values: CDR1 SQVTM, CDR2 ANQGSEA. This CDR3 is 16 amino acids long. The CDR3 spells CSVEGGGPHTTDTQYF. The CDR3 bases are TGCAGCGTTGAGGGGGGGGGCCCCCACACCACAGATACGCAGTATTTT.

The CDR3 here is CSARASSGRPGELFF. DNA for the CDR3: TGCAGTGCTAGAGCTTCTAGCGGGAGGCCCGGGGAGCTGTTTTTT. The genes are TRBV20-1 and TRBJ2-2; TRBD2 aligns across 11 bases. The CDR3 consists of 15 residues. Germline V CDR1 and CDR2: DFQATT, SNEGSKA (reference sequence). After removal of 1 base from V and 6 bases from J, the junction contained 4 bases not matched to a gene.

On this clonotype: The junction and the germline gene differ at one end; a read error may be behind it. The chain links TRBV29-1 to TRBJ2-1; D gene ambiguous. Looked up from germline, CDR1 is SQVTM and CDR2 is ANQGSEA. The CDR3 has 13 residues. CDR3 nucleotides: TGCAGCGTTGGAGGAGCCTCCTGCAATGAGCAGTTCTTC. Residues: CSVGGASCNEQFF.

This clonotype was found a few times. The chain uses TRBV4-1 and TRBJ1-3; D is ambiguous. In germline, CDR1 is MGHRA, CDR2 YSYEKL. The CDR3 loop spans 12 amino acids. V shed 2 bases and J shed 4 bases, with 3 bases lying between them. CDR3 sequence reads: CASSQWGNTIYF. CDR3 coding DNA: TGCGCCAGCAGCCAATGGGGAAACACCATATATTTT.

The table lists this clonotype with a few counts. The chain is built from TRBV20-1 and TRBJ1-5; D remains ambiguous. The germline CDR1 and CDR2 sequences are DFQATT and SNEGSKA (reference sequence). CDR3 length: 15 amino acids. Trimming pared 2 bases from V and 1 base from J, leaving 12 bases between. In nucleotides, the CDR3 is TGCAGTGCTAGACCCCGTTTAGGGAGCAATCAGCCCCAGCATTTT. Protein product: CSARPRLGSNQPQHF.

This clonotype showed up just a few times. The chain employs TRBV14 and TRBJ2-2; tentatively, D is TRBD1 or TRBD2 (5 bases each). The CDR3 is 15 residues long. Trimming pared 4 bases from V and 0 bases from J, leaving 9 bases between. Germline V lookup: CDR1 SGHDN, CDR2 FVKESK. The CDR3 protein is CASSPRGANTGELFF. In DNA, the CDR3 is TGTGCCAGCAGCCCGAGGGGCGCGAACACCGGGGAGCTGTTTTTT.

This clonotype was picked up a small number of times. This chain joins TRBV29-1 and TRBJ2-7; D may be TRBD1 (6 bases). Trimming removed 6 bases at V and 0 bases at J, with 15 bases between. The CDR3 runs 14 residues. CDR1 is SQVTM, CDR2 ANQGSEA, per germline. This chain's CDR3 is CSVIRRGLSYEQYF. In nucleotides, the CDR3 is TGCAGCGTGATACGCAGGGGTCTCTCCTACGAGCAGTACTTC.

The V gene is TRBV5-5, the J gene TRBJ2-3, with TRBD2 identical over 9 bases. Germline V CDR1 and CDR2: SGHKS, YYEKEE (reference sequence). V gave up 4 bases and J gave up 1 base; unmatched junction bases: 10. CDR3 length: 17 residues. For the CDR3, the DNA is TGTGCCAGCAGCGCGTACGTAGCGGGAGCAGGCACAGATACGCAGTATTTT. Protein sequence: CASSAYVAGAGTDTQYF.

This clonotype was seen a few times. V is TRBV4-1 and J is TRBJ2-7; TRBD2 is a possible D gene (6 bases). CDR3 length: 16 amino acids. The V end lost 3 bases, the J end lost 5 bases, and 20 bases lay between the germline ends. In germline, CDR1 is MGHRA, CDR2 YSYEKL. The CDR3 loop reads CASSHLRRTGGHEQYF. CDR3 in DNA: TGCGCCAGCAGCCACCTCAGACGGACCGGGGGTCACGAGCAGTACTTC.

This clonotype was found a few times. The chain uses TRBV29-1 and TRBJ1-3; no reliable D call. Per the germline V gene, CDR1 is SQVTM and CDR2 is ANQGSEA. The CDR3 sequence is 13 residues long. V lost 0 bases to trimming and J lost 4 bases, with 7 bases between them. Written as DNA, the CDR3 is TGCAGCGTTGAAGAGGGCTTCGGAAACACCATATATTTT. Translation: CSVEEGFGNTIYF.

The chain carries TRBV10-1 and TRBJ2-5; TRBD2 is a possible D gene (5 bases). CDR1 and CDR2 from the germline V gene are WNHNN and SYGVQD (reference sequence). Trimming removed 3 bases from V and 1 base from J, with 9 bases in between. This CDR3 is 14 amino acids long. CDR3 amino acids: CASSDGSLQETQYF. CDR3 nucleotides: TGCGCCAGCAGTGATGGGAGTCTCCAAGAGACCCAGTACTTC.

J is TRBJ2-3 and V is TRBV5-1; a possible D gene is TRBD2 (7 bases). CDR1 is SGHRS and CDR2 is YFSETQ in the germline V gene. This CDR3 has 16 amino acids. Trimming left V 0 bases short and J 2 bases short, with 13 bases between. In DNA form, the CDR3 reads TGCGCCAGCAGCTTGGACAGGGCGGGGGCCACAGATACGCAGTATTTT. Translating it yields CASSLDRAGATDTQYF.